Below are 17 T cell receptor beta chains sequenced from a single sample in a study of shared clonotypes between healthy human individuals. Clones were sequenced by immunoSEQ multiplex PCR, and TCRdb holds only the in-frame ones, with some missing. The sample gives 2 million to 2.5 million clones, more than 90% of which show up once; 0.1% to 0.15% is in the top ten. Sequenced sample: naive CD4+ T cells sorted from blood. The subset is: CD45RA+ positively selected. These receptors originate from a young man in good health.

The chain uses TRBV28 and TRBJ1-5; a possible D gene is TRBD1 (6 bases). The length of the CDR3 is 15 residues. V lost 6 bases and J 2 bases, leaving 14 bases between the germline ends. Germline V gives CDR1 MDHEN, CDR2 SYDVKM. The CDR3 here is CASSSAGAGNQPQHF. CDR3 coding DNA: TGTGCCAGCAGCTCCGCGGGGGCCGGCAATCAGCCCCAGCATTTT.

The chain combines TRBV2 with TRBJ2-2; 8 bases are shared with TRBD2. Trimming at V came to 8 bases and at J to 7 bases, leaving 21 bases not matched to a gene. CDR3 length: 18 amino acids. Germline CDR1 reads SNHLY; CDR2 reads FYNNEI. The chain's CDR3 is CASGGQRAGVDRGGELFF. CDR3 DNA sequence: TGTGCCAGCGGAGGACAGAGAGCGGGAGTAGATAGGGGCGGGGAGCTGTTTTTT. Based on the CDR3 plus reference TRBV2 and TRBJ2-2, the full variable domain is EPEVTQTPSHQVTQMGQEVILRCVPISNHLYFYWYRQILGQKVEFLVSFYNNEISEKSEIFDDQFSVERPDGSNFTLKIRSTKLEDSAMYFCASGGQRAGVDRGGELFFGEGSRLTVL.

V gene TRBV11-2 combines with J gene TRBJ2-5; 9 positions agree with TRBD1. With V trimmed by 1 base and J by 2 bases, 5 bases remained unmatched. The CDR3 consists of 16 residues. The germline V gene has CDR1 SGHAT and CDR2 FQNNGV. CDR3 amino acids: CASSLGDRANQETQYF. As DNA, the CDR3 is TGTGCCAGCAGCTTAGGGGACAGGGCGAATCAAGAGACCCAGTACTTC.

The rearrangement links TRBV6-1 to TRBJ1-2; D is unresolved. The V and J ends lost 0 bases and 2 bases respectively, with 13 bases between them. Germline V lookup: CDR1 MNHNS, CDR2 SASEGT. This CDR3 has 16 amino acids. The chain's CDR3 is CASSEAVSRANYGYTF. The CDR3 DNA is TGTGCCAGCAGTGAAGCGGTCTCCCGGGCGAACTATGGCTACACCTTC.

With regard to this clone: Different DNA sequences within this sample yield the same CDR3. The chain recombines TRBV30 with TRBJ1-1; D is undetermined. The CDR3 covers 13 residues. Germline assignment: CDR1 GTSNPN and CDR2 SVGIG (reference sequence). Trimming removed 2 bases from V and 1 base from J, with 8 bases in between. Written as DNA, the CDR3 is TGTGCCTGGAGTCCCCAATGGAACACTGAAGCTTTCTTT. It encodes CAWSPQWNTEAFF.

The chain has TRBV2 and TRBJ2-1, with D possibly matching TRBD2 (5 bases). Germline V CDR1 and CDR2: SNHLY, FYNNEI. The V and J ends lost 4 bases and 6 bases respectively, with 16 bases between them. This CDR3 contains 15 residues. The CDR3 reads CASSVMRERSNEQFF. CDR3 DNA sequence: TGTGCCAGCAGTGTCATGAGGGAGCGGAGCAATGAGCAGTTCTTC.

The chain carries TRBV10-3 and TRBJ1-2; tentatively, D is TRBD1 (5 bases). Trimming removed 6 bases at V and 8 bases at J, with 19 bases between. Germline V gene lookup returns CDR1 ENHRY and CDR2 SYGVKD. The CDR3 runs to 14 residues. The CDR3 spells CAIRVPGRASGYTF. The CDR3 DNA follows: TGTGCCATCAGGGTTCCGGGACGAGCTTCGGGCTACACCTTC.

In this sample, this clone turned up once. The chain recombines TRBV5-1 with TRBJ1-2; D possibly corresponds to TRBD1 (6 bases). The CDR3 runs to 13 residues. V was shortened by 4 bases and J by 4 bases, with 11 bases between the two germline ends. CDR1 and CDR2 from the germline V gene are SGHRS and YFSETQ. The chain's CDR3 is CASSDTGFYGYTF. The CDR3 DNA reads TGCGCCAGCAGCGATACAGGGTTCTATGGCTACACCTTC.

The chain carries TRBV6-5 and TRBJ1-1, with no clear D. V lost 9 bases, J lost 0 bases, and 17 bases lay in between. Germline V gives CDR1 MNHEY, CDR2 SVGAGI. CDR3 length equals 15 residues. The CDR3 DNA reads TGTGCCAGTGGAGACGGTTTAACAGTGAACACTGAAGCTTTCTTT. Encoded protein: CASGDGLTVNTEAFF.

The chain recombines TRBV28 with TRBJ1-1, with TRBD1 as a possible D gene (6 bases). V lost 6 bases and J 2 bases, leaving 16 bases between the germline ends. The CDR3 is made up of 15 amino acids. Germline assignment: CDR1 MDHEN and CDR2 SYDVKM. CDR3 sequence reads: CASREDSGFNTEAFF. The CDR3 region has the DNA TGTGCCAGCAGGGAGGACAGCGGATTTAACACTGAAGCTTTCTTT.

The chain recombines TRBV28 with TRBJ2-7, with a possible D match to TRBD1 (6 bases). Germline V gene data show CDR1 as MDHEN and CDR2 as SYDVKM. V was shortened by 6 bases and J by 1 base, with 13 bases between the two germline ends. CDR3 length: 14 residues. Here the CDR3 DNA reads TGTGCCAGCAGGTTGACAGGTCTTTCCTACGAGCAGTACTTC. Encoded protein: CASRLTGLSYEQYF.

This chain links TRBV5-1 with TRBJ2-5, with a tentative D call TRBD1 (5 bases). Looked up from germline, CDR1 is SGHRS and CDR2 is YFSETQ. Trimming took off 4 bases at V and 3 bases at J, with 19 bases between the two ends. This CDR3 region has 16 residues. The CDR3 coding sequence is TGCGCCAGCAGCCCCATGGCGGAAGGGGCGAAAGAGACCCAGTACTTC. This gives the protein CASSPMAEGAKETQYF.

This clone was recorded once. The chain couples TRBV6-1 to TRBJ1-1; D possibly corresponds to TRBD1 (6 bases). The germline V gene has CDR1 MNHNS and CDR2 SASEGT. There are 11 residues in the CDR3. The CDR3 protein is CASVRGTEAFF. For the CDR3, the DNA is TGTGCGAGCGTCAGGGGCACTGAAGCTTTCTTT.

This clone was observed once. Here the CDR3 DNA reads TGTGCCAGCTCACCCCTTGGGGGAAGCGGGGGAAGAGAGACCCAGTACTTC. Translating gives CASSPLGGSGGRETQYF. This rearrangement joins TRBV18 to TRBJ2-5, with TRBD2 identical over 8 bases. This CDR3 has 17 amino acids. Germline CDR1 KGHSH, CDR2 LQKENI. With V trimmed by 3 bases and J by 4 bases, 13 bases remained unmatched.

Worth noting for this clone: The same CDR3 arises from other DNA sequences in this sample as well. The CDR3 DNA sequence: TGTGCCAGCAGTTACCCGACTAGCGGGGTCTACGAGCAGTACTTC. As protein: CASSYPTSGVYEQYF. This chain links TRBV6-6 with TRBJ2-7, with 11 bases fitting TRBD2. J gave up 3 bases and V 2 bases, and 3 bases lay outside the gene matches. The CDR3 consists of 15 residues. From germline, CDR1 is MNHNY and CDR2 SVGAGI (reference sequence).

V is TRBV6-4 and J is TRBJ2-2; D may be TRBD1 (5 bases). Deletions cut 3 bases from V and 2 bases from J, with 16 bases between. CDR3 size: 17 residues. Germline-derived CDR1 and CDR2 are MRHNA and SNTAGT. In DNA form, the CDR3 reads TGTGCCAGCAGTGATCTGGGGCGCTGGGGAAACACCGGGGAGCTGTTTTTT. This translates into CASSDLGRWGNTGELFF.

This clone has only one observation. The chain has TRBV30 and TRBJ1-5, with TRBD1 matching 7 bases. CDR1 is GTSNPN, CDR2 SVGIG, per germline (reference sequence). With 2 bases clipped from V and 0 bases from J, the junction kept 4 bases outside the gene matches. The CDR3 sequence is 15 residues long. DNA for the CDR3: TGTGCCTGGAGTTCGACAGGGAATAGCAATCAGCCCCAGCATTTT. It translates to CAWSSTGNSNQPQHF.